The 4 T cell receptor beta chains given below trace back to one sample, sequenced in a study of blood T cell repertoires in COVID-19. Using immunoSEQ multiplex PCR, the repertoire was profiled, and TCRdb retains in-frame clones only, with some absent. Counted here are about 440,000 clones, approximately 88% occurring once; the ten biggest clones make up roughly 12%. What was sequenced was peripheral blood. The receptor source for this set is a woman aged 50 to 60 with COVID-19, enrolled during active disease.

This clone was observed a single time. This may stem from a read error, because a much larger clone lies one nucleotide away. The chain links TRBV5-6 to TRBJ1-2; the match to TRBD1 covers 7 bases. The CDR3 length is 13 residues. Per germline, CDR1 SGHDT and CDR2 YYEEEE. V was clipped by 0 bases and J by 4 bases; unmatched bases: 0. The CDR3 region is CASSLDRGYGYTF. DNA of the CDR3: TGTGCCAGCAGCTTGGACAGGGGCTATGGCTACACCTTC.

The V and J genes are TRBV27 and TRBJ1-6; 12 positions match TRBD1. V trimming: 5 bases; J trimming: 7 bases; junction bases outside the gene matches: 9. This CDR3 region has 17 residues. Germline values: CDR1 MNHEY, CDR2 SMNVEV (reference sequence). This CDR3 is CASSLTGTGGGNSPLHF. CDR3 bases: TGTGCCAGCAGTCTGACCGGGACAGGGGGCGGGAATTCACCCCTCCACTTT.

This clone was recorded a few times. The chain links TRBV27 to TRBJ1-5; 10 bases line up with TRBD1. After removal of 3 bases from V and 6 bases from J, the junction contained 2 bases not matched to a gene. Per the germline V gene, CDR1 is MNHEY and CDR2 is SMNVEV (reference sequence). The CDR3 spans 14 residues. CDR3: CASSLTGGLQPQHF. CDR3 bases: TGTGCCAGCAGTTTGACAGGGGGCCTTCAGCCCCAGCATTTT.

The chain recombines TRBV10-2 with TRBJ1-5, with 7 bases matching TRBD1. CDR3 size: 16 residues. Germline lookup yields CDR1 WSHSY and CDR2 SAAADI. V lost 6 bases, J lost 7 bases, and 15 bases stayed unmatched. CDR3 DNA sequence: TGCGCCAGCAGGCCCGACCGACAGGGAAATCAGCAGCCCCAGCATTTT. Protein: CASRPDRQGNQQPQHF.